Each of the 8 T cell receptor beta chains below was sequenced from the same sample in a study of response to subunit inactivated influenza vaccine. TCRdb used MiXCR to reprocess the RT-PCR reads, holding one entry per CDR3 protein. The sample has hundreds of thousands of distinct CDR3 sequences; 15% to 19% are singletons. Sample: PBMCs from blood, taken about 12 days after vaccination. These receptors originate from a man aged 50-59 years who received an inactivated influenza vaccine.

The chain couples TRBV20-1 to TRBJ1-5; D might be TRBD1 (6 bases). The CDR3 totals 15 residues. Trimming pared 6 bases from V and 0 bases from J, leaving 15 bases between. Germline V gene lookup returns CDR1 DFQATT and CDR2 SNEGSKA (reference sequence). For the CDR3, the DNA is TGCAGTGCAAATGACAGGTTGTATAGCAATCAGCCCCAGCATTTT. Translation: CSANDRLYSNQPQHF.

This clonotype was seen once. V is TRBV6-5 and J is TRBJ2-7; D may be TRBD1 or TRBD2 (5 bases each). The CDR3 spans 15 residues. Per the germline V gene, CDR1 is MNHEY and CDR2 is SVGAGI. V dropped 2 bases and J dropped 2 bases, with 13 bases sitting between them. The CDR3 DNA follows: TGTGCCAGCAGTTACATTTTTCGGGGCACCTACGAGCAGTACTTC. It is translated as CASSYIFRGTYEQYF.

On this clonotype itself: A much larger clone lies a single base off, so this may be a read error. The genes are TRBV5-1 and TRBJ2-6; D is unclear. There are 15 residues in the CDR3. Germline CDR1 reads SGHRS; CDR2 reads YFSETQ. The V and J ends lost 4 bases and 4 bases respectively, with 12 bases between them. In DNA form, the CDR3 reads TGCGCCAGCAGCCAAATGGGGTCGGGGGCCAACGTCCTGACTTTC. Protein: CASSQMGSGANVLTF.

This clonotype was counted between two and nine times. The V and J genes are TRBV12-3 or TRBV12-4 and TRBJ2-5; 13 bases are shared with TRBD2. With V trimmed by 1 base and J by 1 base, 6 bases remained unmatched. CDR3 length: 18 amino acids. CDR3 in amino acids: CASSLGPGLAGSQETQYF. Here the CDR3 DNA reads TGTGCCAGCAGTTTAGGGCCGGGACTAGCGGGGAGCCAAGAGACCCAGTACTTC.

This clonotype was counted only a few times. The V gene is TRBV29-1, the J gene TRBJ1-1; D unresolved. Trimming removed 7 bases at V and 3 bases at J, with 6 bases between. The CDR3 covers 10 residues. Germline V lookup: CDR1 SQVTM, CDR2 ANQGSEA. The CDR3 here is CSAADTEAFF. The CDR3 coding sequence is TGCAGCGCCGCCGACACTGAAGCTTTCTTT.

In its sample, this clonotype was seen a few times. CDR3 residues: CASSAGRTNEKLFF. CDR3 nucleotides: TGCGCCAGCAGCGCTGGACGGACGAATGAAAAACTGTTTTTT. The chain joins TRBV5-1 to TRBJ1-4, with no clear D. Trimming removed 4 bases at V and 5 bases at J, with 12 bases between. Germline-derived CDR1 and CDR2 are SGHRS and YFSETQ. The CDR3 is 14 amino acids.

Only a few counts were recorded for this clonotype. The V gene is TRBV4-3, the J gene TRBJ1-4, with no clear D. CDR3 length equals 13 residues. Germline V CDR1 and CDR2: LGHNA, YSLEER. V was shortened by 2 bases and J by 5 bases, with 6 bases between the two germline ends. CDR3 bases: TGCGCCAGCAGCCAAACGTGGAATGAAAAACTGTTTTTT. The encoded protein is CASSQTWNEKLFF.

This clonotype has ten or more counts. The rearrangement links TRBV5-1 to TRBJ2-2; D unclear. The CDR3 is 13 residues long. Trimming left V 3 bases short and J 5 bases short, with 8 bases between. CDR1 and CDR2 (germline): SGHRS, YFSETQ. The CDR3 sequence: CASSYGGTGELFF. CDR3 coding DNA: TGCGCCAGCAGCTATGGTGGAACCGGGGAGCTGTTTTTT.